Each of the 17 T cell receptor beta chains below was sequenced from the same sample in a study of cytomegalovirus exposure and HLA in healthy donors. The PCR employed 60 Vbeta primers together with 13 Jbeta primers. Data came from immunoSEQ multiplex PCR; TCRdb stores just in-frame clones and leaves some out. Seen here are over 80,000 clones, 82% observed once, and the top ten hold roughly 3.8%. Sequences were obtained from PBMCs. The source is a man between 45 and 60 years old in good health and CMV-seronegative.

CDR3 in amino acids: CASSHRTSGSTYQETQYF. In DNA, the CDR3 is TGTGCCAGCAGCCACCGGACTAGCGGGTCCACGTACCAAGAGACCCAGTACTTC. The chain carries TRBV4-2 and TRBJ2-5; TRBD2 matches 11 bases. The J segment lost 0 bases and the V segment lost 3 bases, leaving 9 bases of the junction unmatched. Germline lookup yields CDR1 LGHNA and CDR2 YNFKEQ. The CDR3 runs to 18 residues.

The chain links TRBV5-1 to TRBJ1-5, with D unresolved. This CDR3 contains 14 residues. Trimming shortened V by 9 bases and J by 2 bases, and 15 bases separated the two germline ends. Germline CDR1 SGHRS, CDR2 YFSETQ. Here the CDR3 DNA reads TGCGCCATCCCCCTTGATGGAGGCAATCAGCCCCAGCATTTT. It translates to CAIPLDGGNQPQHF. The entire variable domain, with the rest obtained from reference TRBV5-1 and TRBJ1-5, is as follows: KAGVTQTPRYLIKTRGQQVTLSCSPISGHRSVSWYQQTPGQGLQFLFEYFSETQRNKGNFPGRFSGRQFSNSRSEMNVSTLELGDSALYLCAIPLDGGNQPQHFGDGTRLSIL.

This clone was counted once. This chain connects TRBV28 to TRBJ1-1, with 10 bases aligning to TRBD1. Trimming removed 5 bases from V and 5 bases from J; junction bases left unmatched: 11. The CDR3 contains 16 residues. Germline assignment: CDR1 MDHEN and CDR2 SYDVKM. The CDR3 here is CASSPIWDRGKTEAFF. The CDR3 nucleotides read TGTGCCAGCAGTCCAATTTGGGACAGGGGTAAAACTGAAGCTTTCTTT.

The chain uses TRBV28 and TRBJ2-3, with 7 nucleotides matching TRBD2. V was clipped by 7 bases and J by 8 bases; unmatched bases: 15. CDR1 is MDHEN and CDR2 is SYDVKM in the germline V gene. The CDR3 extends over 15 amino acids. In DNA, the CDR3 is TGTGCCAGCACCCAACTCGGGGAGGGGCAAGGTACGCAGTATTTT. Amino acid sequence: CASTQLGEGQGTQYF.

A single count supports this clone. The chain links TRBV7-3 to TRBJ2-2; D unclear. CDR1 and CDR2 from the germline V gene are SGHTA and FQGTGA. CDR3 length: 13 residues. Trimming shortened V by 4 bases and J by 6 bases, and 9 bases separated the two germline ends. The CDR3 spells CASSSPGSGELFF. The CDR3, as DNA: TGTGCCAGCAGCTCGCCAGGCTCCGGGGAGCTGTTTTTT.

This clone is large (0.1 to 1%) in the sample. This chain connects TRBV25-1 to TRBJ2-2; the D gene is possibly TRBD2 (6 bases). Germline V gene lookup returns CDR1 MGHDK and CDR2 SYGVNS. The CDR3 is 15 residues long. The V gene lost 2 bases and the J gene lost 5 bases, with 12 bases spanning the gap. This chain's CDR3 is CASSEAGLETGELFF. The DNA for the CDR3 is TGTGCCAGCAGTGAAGCGGGGTTGGAGACCGGGGAGCTGTTTTTT.

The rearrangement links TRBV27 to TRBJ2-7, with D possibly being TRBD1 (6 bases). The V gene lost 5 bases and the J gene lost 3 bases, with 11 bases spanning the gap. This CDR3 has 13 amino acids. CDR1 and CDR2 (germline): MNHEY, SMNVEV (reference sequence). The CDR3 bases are TGTGCCAGCAGTCCAAAGACAGGCTACGAGCAGTACTTC. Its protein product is CASSPKTGYEQYF.

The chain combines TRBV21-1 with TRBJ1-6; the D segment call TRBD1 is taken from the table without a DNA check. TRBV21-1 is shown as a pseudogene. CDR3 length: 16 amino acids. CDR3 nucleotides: TGTGCCAGCAGCAAACCGGGACAGGGGAATAATTCACCCCTCCACTTT. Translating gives CASSKPGQGNNSPLHF.

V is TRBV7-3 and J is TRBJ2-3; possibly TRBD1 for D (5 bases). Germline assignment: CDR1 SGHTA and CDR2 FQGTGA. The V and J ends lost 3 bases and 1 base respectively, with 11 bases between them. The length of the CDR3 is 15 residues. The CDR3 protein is CASSFGGRGTDTQYF. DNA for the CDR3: TGTGCCAGCAGCTTCGGCGGCAGGGGCACAGATACGCAGTATTTT. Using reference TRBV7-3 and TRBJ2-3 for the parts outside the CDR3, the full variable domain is GAGVSQTPSNKVTEKGKYVELRCDPISGHTALYWYRQSLGQGPEFLIYFQGTGAADDSGLPNDRFFAVRPEGSVSTLKIQRTERGDSAVYLCASSFGGRGTDTQYFGPGTRLTVL.

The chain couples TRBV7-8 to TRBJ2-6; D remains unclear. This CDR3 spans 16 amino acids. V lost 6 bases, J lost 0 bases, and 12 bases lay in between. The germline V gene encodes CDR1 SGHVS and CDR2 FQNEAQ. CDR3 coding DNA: TGTGCCAGCAGTCCATTTGACTCCTCTGGGGCCAACGTCCTGACTTTC. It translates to CASSPFDSSGANVLTF.

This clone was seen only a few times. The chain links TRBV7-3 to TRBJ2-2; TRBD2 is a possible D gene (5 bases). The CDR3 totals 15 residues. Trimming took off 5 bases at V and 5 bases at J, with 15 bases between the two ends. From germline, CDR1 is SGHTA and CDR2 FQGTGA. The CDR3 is CASSLIGGGTGELFF. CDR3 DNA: TGTGCCAGCAGCCTTATAGGAGGTGGGACCGGGGAGCTGTTTTTT.

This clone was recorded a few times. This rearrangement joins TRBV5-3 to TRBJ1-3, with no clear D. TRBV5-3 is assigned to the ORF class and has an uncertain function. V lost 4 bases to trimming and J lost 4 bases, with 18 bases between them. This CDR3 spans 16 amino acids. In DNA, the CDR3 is TGTGCCAGAAGCAGGAGTGGGCGGGTTTTGGGAAACACCATATATTTT. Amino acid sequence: CARSRSGRVLGNTIYF.

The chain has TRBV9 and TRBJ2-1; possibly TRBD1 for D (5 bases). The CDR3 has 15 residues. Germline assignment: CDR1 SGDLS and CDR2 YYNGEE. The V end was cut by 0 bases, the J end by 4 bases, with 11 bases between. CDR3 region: CASSVALQEYNEQFF. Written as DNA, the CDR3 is TGTGCCAGCAGCGTAGCGCTACAGGAGTACAATGAGCAGTTCTTC.

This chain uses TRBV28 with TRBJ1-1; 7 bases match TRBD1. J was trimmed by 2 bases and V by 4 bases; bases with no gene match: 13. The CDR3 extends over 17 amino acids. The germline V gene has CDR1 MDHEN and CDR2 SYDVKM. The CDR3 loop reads CASSSPQGQGENTEAFF. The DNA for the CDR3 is TGTGCCAGCAGTTCTCCCCAAGGCCAGGGGGAAAACACTGAAGCTTTCTTT. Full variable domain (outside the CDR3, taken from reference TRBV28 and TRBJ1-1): DVKVTQSSRYLVKRTGEKVFLECVQDMDHENMFWYRQDPGLGLRLIYFSYDVKMKEKGDIPEGYSVSREKKERFSLILESASTNQTSMYLCASSSPQGQGENTEAFFGQGTRLTVV.

The CDR3 sequence is CASSVGGLAAGSGELFF. The CDR3 DNA is TGTGCCAGCAGCGTAGGGGGACTAGCGGCAGGGTCCGGGGAGCTGTTTTTT. This sequence joins TRBV9 and TRBJ2-2, with 11 bases matching TRBD2. V lost 0 bases, J lost 6 bases, and 7 bases stayed unmatched. The germline CDR1 and CDR2 sequences are SGDLS and YYNGEE. The CDR3 contains 17 residues.

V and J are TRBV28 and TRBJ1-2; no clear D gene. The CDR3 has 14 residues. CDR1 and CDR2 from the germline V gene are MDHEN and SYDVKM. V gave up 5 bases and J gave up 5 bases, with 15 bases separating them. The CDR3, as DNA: TGTGCCAGCAGTCTCGGCGGGCAAAATTATGGCTACACCTTC. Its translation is CASSLGGQNYGYTF.

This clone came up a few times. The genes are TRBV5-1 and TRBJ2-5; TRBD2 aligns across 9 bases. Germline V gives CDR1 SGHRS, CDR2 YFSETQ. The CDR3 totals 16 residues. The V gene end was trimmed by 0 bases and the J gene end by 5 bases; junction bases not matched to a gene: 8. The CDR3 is CASSLGSREGQETQYF. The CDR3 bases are TGCGCCAGCAGCTTGGGTTCGCGGGAGGGCCAGGAGACCCAGTACTTC. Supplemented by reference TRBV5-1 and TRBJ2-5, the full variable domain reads KAGVTQTPRYLIKTRGQQVTLSCSPISGHRSVSWYQQTPGQGLQFLFEYFSETQRNKGNFPGRFSGRQFSNSRSEMNVSTLELGDSALYLCASSLGSREGQETQYFGPGTRLLVL.